These 29 T cell receptor beta chains share one sample of origin, sequenced in a study of T cell clonality in common variable immunodeficiency. Profiling relied on immunoSEQ multiplex PCR, and the TCRdb table lists in-frame clones only, not all of them. The sample shows about 81,000 clones, no singletons; the ten largest hold 0.8%. Sequenced sample: peripheral blood mononuclear cells. The receptors stem from a person aged 18-69 years in good health.

This clone occurred many times. CDR3: CASSLTSGLNEQFF. The DNA read from the CDR3 is TGTGCCAGCAGCTTGACTAGCGGGCTCAATGAG. The chain has TRBV5-4 and TRBJ2-1, with 9 bases aligning to TRBD2. The read gets to within 3 residues of the CDR3 end, and the germline J gene fills in the rest. CDR3 length: 14 amino acids. J gave up 6 bases and V 1 base, and 2 bases lay outside the gene matches. Germline-derived CDR1 and CDR2 are SGHNT and YYREEE (reference sequence).

At least ten counts were recorded for this clone. The CDR3 end falls 3 residues outside the read, so it is completed with the germline J gene. V and J are TRBV6-2 or TRBV6-3 and TRBJ2-1; 7 bases match TRBD1. After removal of 3 bases from V and 2 bases from J, the junction contained 4 bases not matched to a gene. Looked up from germline, CDR1 is MNHEY and CDR2 is SVGEGT. The CDR3 extends over 15 amino acids. The CDR3 DNA, read in part, is TGTGCCAGCAGTTATGGGACAGTCACCTACAATGAG. Amino acids: CASSYGTVTYNE. The full CDR3 sequence reads CASSYGTVTYNEQFF.

This clone was detected many times. The read terminates 3 residues ahead of where the CDR3 ends, so the germline J gene completes it. The rearrangement joins TRBV7-3 to TRBJ2-2, with 13 bases fitting TRBD2. The V gene's germline CDR1 is SGHTA and CDR2 FQGTGA. The CDR3 is 16 amino acids. Trimming at V came to 5 bases and at J to 6 bases, leaving 6 bases not matched to a gene. The CDR3 reads CASSPGLAGASGELFF. The DNA read from the CDR3 is TGTGCCAGCAGCCCCGGACTAGCGGGAGCCTCCGGGGAG. The variable domain in full, completed from reference TRBV7-3 and TRBJ2-2, reads GAGVSQTPSNKVTEKGKYVELRCDPISGHTALYWYRQSLGQGPEFLIYFQGTGAADDSGLPNDRFFAVRPEGSVSTLKIQRTERGDSAVYLCASSPGLAGASGELFFGEGSRLTVL.

This clone was observed many times. The read ends 3 residues early relative to the CDR3; the germline J gene fills the gap. The chain is built from TRBV5-1 and TRBJ1-6; D unresolved. The CDR3 totals 15 residues. From germline, CDR1 is SGHRS and CDR2 YFSETQ. Trimming took off 2 bases at V and 3 bases at J, with 9 bases between the two ends. The CDR3 bases that were read are TGCGCCAGCAGCTTTTCAACTGACTATAATTCACCC. Amino acid sequence: CASSFSTDYNSP. The CDR3 reads in full as CASSFSTDYNSPLHF.

This clone appeared many times. The read ends 3 residues before the CDR3 terminus; that terminus is restored from the germline J gene. This chain connects TRBV2 to TRBJ2-7; D call uncertain. CDR1 SNHLY and CDR2 FYNNEI come from the germline V gene. The length of the CDR3 is 10 residues. V lost 6 bases, J lost 4 bases, and 4 bases lay in between. Partial CDR3 DNA: TGTGCCAGCAGCTTATACGAG. Protein: CASSLYE. The entire CDR3 is CASSLYEQYF.

This clone was detected many times. The read ends 3 residues before the CDR3 terminus; that terminus is restored from the germline J gene. The chain joins TRBV7-8 to TRBJ1-2; tentative D call: TRBD1 (5 bases). CDR1 is SGHVS and CDR2 is FQNEAQ in the germline V gene. V lost 4 bases to trimming and J lost 2 bases, with 11 bases between them. This CDR3 has 14 residues. CDR3 DNA (partial): TGTGCCAGCAGCTCCTCGGGGGGGAACTATGGC. Its translation: CASSSSGGNYG. Given in full, the CDR3 is CASSSSGGNYGYTF.

This clone was counted at least ten times. The read gets to within 3 residues of the CDR3 end, and the germline J gene fills in the rest. The rearrangement joins TRBV7-9 to TRBJ2-7; tentative D call: TRBD1 (6 bases). V was cut by 5 bases and J by 2 bases, with 13 bases left in between. This CDR3 is built from 14 residues. Germline CDR1 reads SEHNR; CDR2 reads FQNEAQ (reference sequence). CDR3 sequence reads: CASSEHRDPYEQYF. The sequenced CDR3 bases are TGTGCCAGCAGCGAGCACAGGGACCCCTACGAG.

This clone was recorded many times. The CDR3 end falls 3 residues outside the read, so it is completed with the germline J gene. The chain employs TRBV6-2 or TRBV6-3 and TRBJ2-7; TRBD2 might be the D (5 bases). There are 14 residues in the CDR3. The V end lost 4 bases, the J end lost 0 bases, and 10 bases lay between the germline ends. Per the germline V gene, CDR1 is MNHEY and CDR2 is SVGEGT. Here the CDR3 reads CASSSRVSSYEQYF. The DNA read from the CDR3 is TGTGCCAGCAGTTCGAGGGTCAGCTCCTACGAG.

At least ten counts were recorded for this clone. The read gets to within 3 residues of the CDR3 end, and the germline J gene fills in the rest. This rearrangement joins TRBV29-1 to TRBJ2-7; 7 bases match TRBD2. CDR1 and CDR2 (germline): SQVTM, ANQGSEA. Trimming at V came to 3 bases and at J to 3 bases, leaving 11 bases not matched to a gene. The CDR3 covers 15 residues. The chain's CDR3 is CSVEVERGGDYEQYF. The part of the CDR3 DNA that was read is TGCAGCGTTGAGGTTGAGAGGGGAGGGGACTACGAG.

This clone has at least ten counts. The read stops 3 residues short of the end of the CDR3; the missing end is completed from the germline J gene. V usage is TRBV5-4 and J usage is TRBJ1-2; 12 nucleotides agree with TRBD1. Germline V lookup: CDR1 SGHNT, CDR2 YYREEE (reference sequence). V was pared by 3 bases and J by 7 bases, with 4 bases of the junction left unmatched. CDR3 length: 14 residues. CDR3 residues: CASSSGTGGSGYTF. CDR3 bases read: TGTGCCAGCAGCTCGGGGACAGGGGGCAGTGGC.

This clone was detected many times. The read is 3 residues too short to cover the CDR3 end, so that end is filled in from the germline J gene. The chain recombines TRBV7-2 with TRBJ2-1; TRBD2 matches at 7 bases. The CDR3 length is 14 residues. Losses at the gene ends were 8 bases for V and 4 bases for J; bases not matched to a gene: 8. Germline V gene lookup returns CDR1 SGHTA and CDR2 FQGNSA. The CDR3 DNA, read in part, is TGTGCCAGCCCCACGGGACTAAATTACAATGAG. As protein: CASPTGLNYNE. The complete CDR3 protein is CASPTGLNYNEQFF.

This clone was seen repeatedly, ten times or more. From the germline J gene comes the end of the CDR3, since the read stops 3 residues before it. This sequence joins TRBV19 and TRBJ1-3, with D maybe TRBD1 (5 bases). V dropped 5 bases and J dropped 0 bases, with 14 bases sitting between them. Looked up from germline, CDR1 is LNHDA and CDR2 is SQIVND (reference sequence). The CDR3 runs 16 residues. The part of the CDR3 DNA that was read is TGTGCCAGTAGTTCCCGGCGGACACGCTCTGGAAACACC. Protein: CASSSRRTRSGNT. The entire CDR3 protein is CASSSRRTRSGNTIYF.

This clone was counted many times. The read gets to within 3 residues of the CDR3 end, and the germline J gene fills in the rest. The V call is TRBV5-1, the J call TRBJ1-1; D is possibly TRBD1 (5 bases). Trimming cost V 4 bases and J 0 bases, with 10 bases left between them. The CDR3 loop spans 14 amino acids. Germline-derived CDR1 and CDR2 are SGHRS and YFSETQ. The CDR3 bases that were read are TGCGCCAGCAGCCCGGACACCTTGAACACTGAA. Protein: CASSPDTLNTE. The entire CDR3 sequence reads CASSPDTLNTEAFF.

This clone was counted ten times or more. The read stops 3 residues short of the end of the CDR3; the missing end is completed from the germline J gene. This chain uses TRBV19 with TRBJ2-7, with D tentatively TRBD1 (5 bases). Trimming removed 1 base from V and 3 bases from J, with 7 bases in between. The CDR3 has 13 amino acids. CDR1 and CDR2 from the germline V gene are LNHDA and SQIVND (reference sequence). The CDR3 bases that were read are TGTGCCAGTAGTATAGGACAGATCTACGAG. Residues: CASSIGQIYE. The whole CDR3 protein is CASSIGQIYEQYF.

This clone was recorded many times. The read falls 3 residues short of the CDR3 end, and the missing part is taken from the germline J gene. The chain uses TRBV20-1 and TRBJ2-2; possible D gene TRBD2, 5 bases. Trimming removed 0 bases at V and 5 bases at J, with 13 bases between. From germline, CDR1 is DFQATT and CDR2 SNEGSKA (reference sequence). This CDR3 spans 15 amino acids. The CDR3 loop reads CSARDIGGPTGELFF. The covered CDR3 bases are TGCAGTGCTAGAGATATTGGCGGGCCGACCGGGGAG.

This clone appeared many times. Read sequence stops 3 residues before the CDR3 end, and the germline J gene provides the missing end. V gene TRBV18 combines with J gene TRBJ1-1, with 11 bases matching TRBD1. The V gene's germline CDR1 is KGHSH and CDR2 LQKENI. CDR3 length: 14 residues. J lost 6 bases, V lost 8 bases, and 8 bases had no gene match. CDR3 DNA (partial): TGTGCCAGCCCCCCGGGACAGGGGGTTTCTGAA. Translated: CASPPGQGVSE. The CDR3 in its entirety is CASPPGQGVSEAFF.

CDR3: CASSLARFTDTQYF. Partial CDR3 DNA: TGTGCCAGCAGCTTAGCCAGGTTCACAGATACG. The chain has TRBV7-2 and TRBJ2-3, with D hard to call. Read data end 3 residues before the CDR3 end; the end is taken from the germline J gene. Germline lookup yields CDR1 SGHTA and CDR2 FQGNSA. The ends were cut back, 0 bases at V and 2 bases at J, with 6 bases in the middle. CDR3 length: 14 amino acids.

This clone was observed at least ten times. The read halts 3 residues ahead of the CDR3 end, with the missing end drawn from the germline J gene. The chain has TRBV27 and TRBJ2-1; D unclear. Trimming stripped 2 bases from V and 9 bases from J, with 8 bases between. The CDR3 consists of 12 residues. In germline, CDR1 is MNHEY, CDR2 SMNVEV (reference sequence). The CDR3 region is CASSLGAGEQFF. The CDR3 DNA, read in part, is TGTGCCAGCAGTTTAGGAGCAGGTGAG.

This clone has at least ten counts. The read halts 3 residues ahead of the CDR3 end, with the missing end drawn from the germline J gene. The V gene is TRBV6-2 or TRBV6-3, the J gene TRBJ2-1; a weak D match, TRBD2 (6 bases). V lost 2 bases and J lost 0, with 14 bases in between. Germline V lookup: CDR1 MNHEY, CDR2 SVGEGT. This CDR3 is built from 17 residues. The CDR3 here is CASSYAGYGSSYNEQFF. Partial CDR3 DNA: TGTGCCAGCAGTTACGCAGGGTACGGGAGCTCCTACAATGAG.

This clone showed up many times. At one end, the junction sequence differs from germline, possibly due to a read error. The read ends 3 residues before the CDR3 terminus; that terminus is restored from the germline J gene. The chain combines TRBV4-2 with TRBJ2-1; D remains ambiguous. CDR1 and CDR2 from the germline V gene are LGHNA and YNFKEQ. The CDR3 runs 14 residues. The CDR3 loop is CASSQEPSSYEQFF. The covered CDR3 bases are TGCGCCAGCAGCCAGGAGCCCAGTAGCTATGAG.

This clone appeared many times. The read ends 3 residues shy of where the CDR3 ends; the end is completed using the germline J gene. This chain links TRBV20-1 with TRBJ1-2, with 9 positions matching TRBD1. With 6 bases clipped from V and 7 bases from J, the junction kept 9 bases outside the gene matches. Germline CDR1 and CDR2: DFQATT and SNEGSKA (reference sequence). CDR3 length: 13 residues. CDR3 DNA, as far as it was read: TGCAGTGCCAATACAGGGGGCATGCGTGGC. It codes for CSANTGGMRG. The full-length CDR3 reads as CSANTGGMRGYTF.

This clone was counted ten times or more. The read ends 3 residues early relative to the CDR3; the germline J gene fills the gap. The V and J genes are TRBV5-1 and TRBJ2-2; possible D gene TRBD1, 5 bases. Germline CDR1 reads SGHRS; CDR2 reads YFSETQ. The CDR3 sequence is 16 residues long. Trimming removed 1 base at V and 5 bases at J, with 15 bases between. The part of the CDR3 DNA that was read is TGCGCCAGCAGCTTGACCGGACAAAGAGCAACCGGGGAG. Protein sequence: CASSLTGQRATGE. The CDR3 in full is CASSLTGQRATGELFF.

This clone appeared many times. The read ends 3 residues before the CDR3 terminus; that terminus is restored from the germline J gene. The V call is TRBV19, the J call TRBJ1-2; 7 bases line up with TRBD1. CDR1 and CDR2 (germline): LNHDA, SQIVND (reference sequence). V dropped 11 bases and J dropped 2; count of bases not matched to a gene: 5. The CDR3 has 12 amino acids. The part of the CDR3 DNA that was read is TGTGCCGTCGGACAGGTCAACTATGGC. It specifies CAVGQVNYG. The full-length CDR3 reads as CAVGQVNYGYTF.

A few counts support this clone. One base away lies a much larger clone, so this may be a sequencing read error. Read sequence stops 3 residues before the CDR3 end, and the germline J gene provides the missing end. The V and J genes are TRBV7-8 and TRBJ2-6, with D possibly matching TRBD1 (5 bases). The CDR3 has 18 amino acids. The germline gives CDR1 SGHVS, CDR2 FQNEAQ. Trimming took off 5 bases at V and 1 base at J, with 18 bases between the two ends. CDR3 region: CASSREGVRLSGANVLTF. CDR3 DNA, as far as it was read: TGTGCCAGCAGCCGAGAAGGGGTTCGTCTTTCTGGGGCCAACGTC.

This clone occurred many times. The read ends 3 residues early relative to the CDR3; the germline J gene fills the gap. The V and J genes are TRBV20-1 and TRBJ2-3; 12 positions agree with TRBD2. Germline CDR1 is DFQATT and CDR2 is SNEGSKA (reference sequence). J gave up 2 bases and V 6 bases, and 6 bases lay outside the gene matches. The CDR3 extends over 15 amino acids. The sequenced part of the CDR3 DNA is TGCAGTGCGGACGGACTAGCGGGGTACACAGATACG. Protein sequence: CSADGLAGYTDT. The whole CDR3 protein reads CSADGLAGYTDTQYF.

At least ten counts were recorded for this clone. The read halts 3 residues ahead of the CDR3 end, with the missing end drawn from the germline J gene. The gene calls are TRBV11-3 and TRBJ2-1, with 9 bases identical to TRBD1. This CDR3 spans 15 amino acids. Germline trimming cut 0 bases from V and 5 bases from J; bases unmatched to any gene: 2. Germline CDR1 is SGHNT and CDR2 is YENEEA. The covered CDR3 bases are TGTGCCAGCAGCTTAGATGGGACAGGGCACAATGAG. Its translation is CASSLDGTGHNE. The CDR3 as a whole reads CASSLDGTGHNEQFF.

At least ten counts were recorded for this clone. The read is 3 residues too short to cover the CDR3 end, so that end is filled in from the germline J gene. The V call is TRBV7-2, the J call TRBJ1-3; 7 bases align to TRBD1. The V gene's germline CDR1 is SGHTA and CDR2 FQGNSA. The CDR3 contains 15 residues. V lost 1 base, J lost 7 bases, and 7 bases stayed unmatched. The CDR3 is CASSLGGGSENTIYF. The CDR3 DNA, read in part, is TGTGCCAGCAGCTTAGGAGGGGGCTCGGAGAACACC.

This clone appeared many times. The read ends 3 residues shy of where the CDR3 ends; the end is completed using the germline J gene. J is TRBJ1-1 and V is TRBV5-1; the D gene is possibly TRBD1 (6 bases). Germline V gives CDR1 SGHRS, CDR2 YFSETQ. The germline V and J ends were trimmed by 0 bases and 1 base, with 13 bases remaining between them. This CDR3 has 16 amino acids. CDR3 region: CASSLGWVTGNTEAFF. The part of the CDR3 DNA that was read is TGCGCCAGCAGCTTGGGTTGGGTGACAGGGAACACTGAA. The full variable domain, in which reference TRBV5-1 and TRBJ1-1 provide the parts outside the CDR3, is KAGVTQTPRYLIKTRGQQVTLSCSPISGHRSVSWYQQTPGQGLQFLFEYFSETQRNKGNFPGRFSGRQFSNSRSEMNVSTLELGDSALYLCASSLGWVTGNTEAFFGQGTRLTVV.

This clone was seen at least ten times. Read sequence stops 3 residues before the CDR3 end, and the germline J gene provides the missing end. J is TRBJ2-1 and V is TRBV10-3; 9 bases agree with TRBD1. Germline CDR1 and CDR2: ENHRY and SYGVKD. The CDR3 covers 13 residues. After removal of 8 bases from V and 6 bases from J, the junction contained 5 bases not matched to a gene. CDR3 sequence reads: CAIGGTGFNEQFF. The sequenced CDR3 bases are TGTGCCATCGGGGGGACAGGGTTCAATGAG.